Listed here are 5 T cell receptor beta chains from one sample, sequenced in a study of blood T cell repertoires in COVID-19. Sequenced by immunoSEQ multiplex PCR; TCRdb stores in-frame clones only, minus some. This table has about 100,000 clones, around 83% appearing once. Sequenced input: peripheral blood. Receptor source: a human donor in a cohort sampled during active COVID-19.

This clone was detected a few times. The chain is built from TRBV3-1 (or the pseudogene TRBV3-2) and TRBJ2-1, with TRBD2 matching 10 bases. Germline V CDR1 and CDR2: LGHDT, YNNKEL (reference sequence). The CDR3 extends over 14 amino acids. V trimming: 2 bases; J trimming: 12 bases; junction bases outside the gene matches: 7. The CDR3 sequence is CASSQTSGVLGQFF. Written as DNA, the CDR3 is TGTGCCAGCAGCCAAACTAGCGGGGTCCTAGGGCAGTTCTTC.

The chain is built from TRBV18 and TRBJ1-5; D might be TRBD1 (6 bases). Germline V CDR1 and CDR2: KGHSH, LQKENI. With 5 bases removed from V and 6 bases from J, the gap between germline ends came to 11 bases. This CDR3 region has 13 residues. The chain's CDR3 is CASSRDIFQPQHF. DNA of the CDR3: TGTGCCAGCTCAAGGGACATATTTCAGCCCCAGCATTTT.

This chain's CDR3 is CASRPDRVGETQYF. The CDR3 nucleotides read TGTGCCAGCAGACCCGACAGGGTTGGAGAGACCCAGTACTTC. V is TRBV27 and J is TRBJ2-5, with 7 nucleotides matching TRBD1. V shed 6 bases and J 4 bases; nucleotides not matched to a gene: 8. CDR1 is MNHEY, CDR2 SMNVEV, per germline (reference sequence). This CDR3 spans 14 amino acids.

This chain connects TRBV2 to TRBJ2-7; 9 nucleotides agree with TRBD2. In germline, CDR1 is SNHLY, CDR2 FYNNEI. The trim removed 8 bases at V and 2 bases at J, leaving 1 base unmatched. The CDR3 is 12 residues long. The CDR3 bases are TGTGCCAGCCGACTAGCGGCCTACGAGCAGTACTTC. Encoded protein: CASRLAAYEQYF.

The V and J genes are TRBV6-6 and TRBJ1-6, with D perhaps matching TRBD1 (5 bases). This CDR3 has 15 residues. Trimming stripped 6 bases from V and 8 bases from J, with 17 bases between. Germline CDR1 reads MNHNY; CDR2 reads SVGAGI (reference sequence). DNA for the CDR3: TGTGCCAGCAGACTGACGGGAGGGGAGCATTCACCCCTCCACTTT. Its translation is CASRLTGGEHSPLHF.